This T cell receptor (beta chain) was observed in a study of tumor-infiltrating lymphocytes in oesophageal squamous cell carcinoma. Each CDR3 protein gets one entry after TCRdb re-called the PCR reads with MiXCR. The data contain fewer than 20,000 distinct CDR3 sequences, about 51% of them singletons. With regard to this clonotype: One end of the junction is discordant with germline, which a read error may explain.

Germline V gene sequence: CDR1 SGHTA, CDR2 FQGNSA. The CDR3 loop spans 15 amino acids. The sequenced sample consisted of normal esophageal tissue next to the tumor. This rearrangement joins TRBV7-2 to TRBJ1-6, with TRBD1 matching over 9 bases. This TCR was sampled from a female donor with esophageal squamous cell carcinoma. The DNA for the CDR3 is TGTGCCAGCAGCCCCCCGACAGGGGGGAATTCACCCCTCCACTTC. This gives the protein CASSPPTGGNSPLHF.